A single sample is the source of the 9 T cell receptor beta chains below, sequenced in a study of cytomegalovirus exposure and HLA in healthy donors. Primers included in the PCR were 60 Vbeta and 13 Jbeta primers. Produced via immunoSEQ multiplex PCR; TCRdb's table is partial and in-frame only. The sample yields over 65,000 clones, about 79% seen once. Specimen: PBMCs. The receptors shown here come from a woman aged 40 to 55 in good health and CMV-seronegative.

The sample holds a few counts of this clone. V gene TRBV29-1 combines with J gene TRBJ2-1; the D gene is possibly TRBD2 (5 bases). The V end was cut by 7 bases, the J end by 6 bases, with 16 bases between. Germline CDR1 SQVTM, CDR2 ANQGSEA. The CDR3 loop spans 13 amino acids. The chain's CDR3 is CSGLGTSTNEQFF. DNA for the CDR3: TGCAGCGGGTTGGGAACTAGTACCAATGAGCAGTTCTTC.

The chain uses TRBV5-8 and TRBJ2-7; the match to TRBD1 covers 11 bases. Trimming took 5 bases from V and 4 from J; bases not matched to a gene: 11. The CDR3 is made up of 16 amino acids. CDR1 is SGHTS and CDR2 is YDEGEE in the germline V gene. CDR3 protein: CASSLGQGVAKYEQYF. The DNA of the CDR3 is TGTGCCAGCAGTCTGGGACAGGGGGTCGCCAAATACGAGCAGTACTTC. The complete variable domain, with remaining parts taken from reference TRBV5-8 and TRBJ2-7, reads EAGVTQSPTHLIKTRGQQATLRCSPISGHTSVYWYQQALGLGLQFLLWYDEGEERNRGNFPPRFSGRQFPNYSSELNVNALELEDSALYLCASSLGQGVAKYEQYFGPGTRLTVT.

Only a few counts were recorded for this clone. The chain joins TRBV10-1 to TRBJ1-1; TRBD1 is a possible D gene (6 bases). This CDR3 has 16 residues. V was shortened by 0 bases and J by 4 bases, with 15 bases between the two germline ends. Per the germline V gene, CDR1 is WNHNN and CDR2 is SYGVQD (reference sequence). The CDR3 bases are TGCGCCAGCAGTGAGTCGAATTCGGGGGGCACCACTGAAGCTTTCTTT. Protein sequence: CASSESNSGGTTEAFF.

The V call is TRBV5-1, the J call TRBJ2-5, with 15 bases that match TRBD2. CDR1 and CDR2 (germline): SGHRS, YFSETQ. V shed 4 bases and J 2 bases; nucleotides not matched to a gene: 15. This CDR3 contains 20 residues. The CDR3 loop is CASSRGSGLAGGRFQETQYF. The CDR3 DNA is TGCGCCAGCAGCCGAGGGTCGGGACTAGCGGGGGGCAGGTTTCAAGAGACCCAGTACTTC.

V is TRBV2 and J is TRBJ2-5; 8 nucleotides agree with TRBD2. With 7 bases clipped from V and 1 base from J, the junction kept 2 bases outside the gene matches. The length of the CDR3 is 13 residues. Germline V gene lookup returns CDR1 SNHLY and CDR2 FYNNEI. The CDR3 DNA follows: TGTGCCAGCACAAGCGGGAGCCAAGAGACCCAGTACTTC. Amino acid sequence: CASTSGSQETQYF. Full variable domain (remainder filled in from reference TRBV2 and TRBJ2-5): EPEVTQTPSHQVTQMGQEVILRCVPISNHLYFYWYRQILGQKVEFLVSFYNNEISEKSEIFDDQFSVERPDGSNFTLKIRSTKLEDSAMYFCASTSGSQETQYFGPGTRLLVL.

This clone was seen a single time. The chain joins TRBV28 to TRBJ1-2; 8 bases line up with TRBD1. The CDR3 has 15 amino acids. The trim removed 5 bases at V and 4 bases at J, leaving 9 bases unmatched. Germline CDR1 reads MDHEN; CDR2 reads SYDVKM. The CDR3 spells CASSGQGVGSYGYTF. The DNA for the CDR3 is TGTGCCAGCAGTGGACAGGGTGTAGGTAGCTATGGCTACACCTTC.

The chain carries TRBV9 and TRBJ1-3; 7 bases align to TRBD1. CDR1 is SGDLS, CDR2 YYNGEE, per germline. The CDR3 extends over 17 amino acids. J was trimmed by 4 bases and V by 4 bases; bases with no gene match: 14. The CDR3 nucleotides are TGTGCCAGCAGCCCACCGCGGGAGGGGGCGCGGGGAAACACCATATATTTT. This translates into CASSPPREGARGNTIYF.

This clone has a handful of counts. The chain joins TRBV7-8 to TRBJ2-3, with 13 positions matching TRBD2. The CDR3 is made up of 16 amino acids. J gave up 8 bases and V 4 bases, and 9 bases lay outside the gene matches. Germline assignment: CDR1 SGHVS and CDR2 FQNEAQ. The CDR3 DNA reads TGTGCCAGCAGCTCCCCGACTAGCGGGGGGAAAGGTACGCAGTATTTT. It specifies CASSSPTSGGKGTQYF.

The chain uses TRBV19 and TRBJ2-1, with 8 bases identical to TRBD2. V was clipped by 1 base and J by 15 bases; unmatched bases: 5. The CDR3 is 12 residues long. Germline assignment: CDR1 LNHDA and CDR2 SQIVND (reference sequence). CDR3 DNA: TGTGCCAGTAGTATAGCGGGCGGGAGGTTGTTCTTC. It specifies CASSIAGGRLFF.